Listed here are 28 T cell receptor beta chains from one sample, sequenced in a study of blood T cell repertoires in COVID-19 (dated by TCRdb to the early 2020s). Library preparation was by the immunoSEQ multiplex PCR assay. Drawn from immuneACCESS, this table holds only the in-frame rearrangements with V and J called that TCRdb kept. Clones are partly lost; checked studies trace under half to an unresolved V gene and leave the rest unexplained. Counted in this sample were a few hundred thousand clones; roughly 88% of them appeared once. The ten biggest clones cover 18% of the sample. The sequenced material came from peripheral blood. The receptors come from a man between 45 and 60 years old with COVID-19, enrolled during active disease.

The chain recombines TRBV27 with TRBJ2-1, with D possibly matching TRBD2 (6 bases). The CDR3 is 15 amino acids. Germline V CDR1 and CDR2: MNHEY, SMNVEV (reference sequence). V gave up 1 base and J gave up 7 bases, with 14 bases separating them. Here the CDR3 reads CASSLLVRGWNEQFF. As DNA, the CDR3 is TGTGCCAGCAGTTTATTAGTCCGGGGGTGGAATGAGCAGTTCTTC.

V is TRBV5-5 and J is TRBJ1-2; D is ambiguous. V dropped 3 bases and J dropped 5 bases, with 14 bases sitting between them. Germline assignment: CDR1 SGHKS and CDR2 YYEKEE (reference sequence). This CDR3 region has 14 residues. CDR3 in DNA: TGTGCCAGCAGCTCAGATGCCTCGTGGTATGGCTACACCTTC. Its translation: CASSSDASWYGYTF.

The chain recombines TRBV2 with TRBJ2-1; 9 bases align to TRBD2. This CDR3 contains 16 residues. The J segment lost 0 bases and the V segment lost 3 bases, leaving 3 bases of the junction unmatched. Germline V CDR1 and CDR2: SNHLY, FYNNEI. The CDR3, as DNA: TGTGCCAGCAGTGACGCGGGGGGGTACTCCTACAATGAGCAGTTCTTC. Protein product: CASSDAGGYSYNEQFF.

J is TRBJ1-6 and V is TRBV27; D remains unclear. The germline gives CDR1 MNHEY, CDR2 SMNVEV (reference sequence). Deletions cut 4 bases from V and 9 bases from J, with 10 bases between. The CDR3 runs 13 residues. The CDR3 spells CASSSEVVSPLHF. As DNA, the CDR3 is TGTGCCAGCAGTTCTGAGGTGGTTTCACCCCTCCACTTT.

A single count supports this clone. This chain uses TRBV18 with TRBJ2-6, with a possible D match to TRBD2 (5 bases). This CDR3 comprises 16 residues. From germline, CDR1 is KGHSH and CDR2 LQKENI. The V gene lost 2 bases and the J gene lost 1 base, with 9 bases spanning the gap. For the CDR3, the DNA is TGTGCCAGCTCACCAGGGAGTCAGTCTGGGGCCAACGTCCTGACTTTC. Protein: CASSPGSQSGANVLTF.

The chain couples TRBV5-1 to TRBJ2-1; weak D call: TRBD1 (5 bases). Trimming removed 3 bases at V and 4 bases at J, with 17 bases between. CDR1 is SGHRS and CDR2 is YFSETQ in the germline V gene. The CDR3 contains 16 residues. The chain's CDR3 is CASSSLQVEIYNEQFF. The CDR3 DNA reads TGCGCCAGCAGCTCGTTACAGGTGGAAATTTACAATGAGCAGTTCTTC.

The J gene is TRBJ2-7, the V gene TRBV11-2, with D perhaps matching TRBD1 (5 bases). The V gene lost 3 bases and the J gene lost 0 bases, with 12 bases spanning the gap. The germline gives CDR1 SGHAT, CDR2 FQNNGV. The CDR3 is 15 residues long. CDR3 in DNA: TGTGCCAGCAGCTTGGACACGGAGAGCTCCTACGAGCAGTACTTC. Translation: CASSLDTESSYEQYF.

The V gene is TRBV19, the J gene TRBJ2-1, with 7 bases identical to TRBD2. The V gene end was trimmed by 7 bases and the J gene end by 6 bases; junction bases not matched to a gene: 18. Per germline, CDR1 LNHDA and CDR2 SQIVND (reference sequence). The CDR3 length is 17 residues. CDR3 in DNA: TGTGCCAGTACCCCCGCCTGGGCCGGGACTACGGCCAATGAGCAGTTCTTC. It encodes CASTPAWAGTTANEQFF.

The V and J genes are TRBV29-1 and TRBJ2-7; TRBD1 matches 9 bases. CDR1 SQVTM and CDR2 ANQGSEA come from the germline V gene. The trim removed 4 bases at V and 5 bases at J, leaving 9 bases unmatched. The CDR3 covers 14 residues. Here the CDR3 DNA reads TGCAGCGTTGGGGACCACAGGGGGCGCGACGAGCAGTACTTC. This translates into CSVGDHRGRDEQYF.

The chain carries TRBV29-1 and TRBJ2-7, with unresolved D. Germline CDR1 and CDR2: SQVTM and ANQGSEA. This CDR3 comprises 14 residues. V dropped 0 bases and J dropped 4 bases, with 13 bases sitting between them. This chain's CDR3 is CSVEDPHLRYEQYF. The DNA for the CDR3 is TGCAGCGTTGAAGATCCCCATCTTCGGTACGAGCAGTACTTC.

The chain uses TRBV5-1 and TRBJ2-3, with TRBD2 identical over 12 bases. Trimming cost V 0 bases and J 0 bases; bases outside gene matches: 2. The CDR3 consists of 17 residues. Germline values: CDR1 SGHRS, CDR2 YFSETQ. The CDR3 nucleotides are TGCGCCAGCAGCTTGGGGGGACTAGCGGGTAGCACAGATACGCAGTATTTT. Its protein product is CASSLGGLAGSTDTQYF. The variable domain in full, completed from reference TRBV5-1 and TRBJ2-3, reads KAGVTQTPRYLIKTRGQQVTLSCSPISGHRSVSWYQQTPGQGLQFLFEYFSETQRNKGNFPGRFSGRQFSNSRSEMNVSTLELGDSALYLCASSLGGLAGSTDTQYFGPGTRLTVL.

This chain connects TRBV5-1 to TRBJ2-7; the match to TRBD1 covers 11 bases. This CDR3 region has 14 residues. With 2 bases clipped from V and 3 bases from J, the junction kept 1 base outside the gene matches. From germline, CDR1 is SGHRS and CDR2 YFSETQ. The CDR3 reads CASSFGTGGYEQYF. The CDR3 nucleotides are TGCGCCAGCAGCTTTGGGACAGGGGGCTACGAGCAGTACTTC.

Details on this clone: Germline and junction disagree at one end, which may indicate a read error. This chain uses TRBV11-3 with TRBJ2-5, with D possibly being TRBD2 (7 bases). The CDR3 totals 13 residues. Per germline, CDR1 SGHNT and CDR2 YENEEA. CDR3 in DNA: TGTGCCAGCAGCCGAGGGGGGGTAGAGACTCAGTACTTC. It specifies CASSRGGVETQYF.

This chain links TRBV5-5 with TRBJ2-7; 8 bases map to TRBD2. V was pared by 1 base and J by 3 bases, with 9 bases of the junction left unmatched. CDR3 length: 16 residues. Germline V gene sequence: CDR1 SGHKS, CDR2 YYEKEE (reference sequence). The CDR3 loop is CASSLSLSGGSYEQYF. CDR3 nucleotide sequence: TGTGCCAGCAGCTTGTCCCTGTCGGGAGGGAGCTACGAGCAGTACTTC.

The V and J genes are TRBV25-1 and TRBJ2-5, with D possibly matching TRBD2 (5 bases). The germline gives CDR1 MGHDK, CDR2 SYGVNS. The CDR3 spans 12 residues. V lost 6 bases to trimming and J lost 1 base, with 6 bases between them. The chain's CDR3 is CASRRVQETQYF. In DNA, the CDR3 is TGTGCCAGCAGGAGGGTCCAAGAGACCCAGTACTTC. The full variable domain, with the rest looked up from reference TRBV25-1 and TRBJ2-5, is EADIYQTPRYLVIGTGKKITLECSQTMGHDKMYWYQQDPGMELHLIHYSYGVNSTEKGDLSSESTVSRIRTEHFPLTLESARPSHTSQYLCASRRVQETQYFGPGTRLLVL.

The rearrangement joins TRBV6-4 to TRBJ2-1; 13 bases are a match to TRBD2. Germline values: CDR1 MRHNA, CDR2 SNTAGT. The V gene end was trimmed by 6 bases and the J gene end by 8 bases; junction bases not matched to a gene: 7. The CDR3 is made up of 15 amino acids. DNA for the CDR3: TGTGCCAGCAGCCCGGGGACTAGCGGGATGGATGAGCAGTTCTTC. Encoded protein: CASSPGTSGMDEQFF.

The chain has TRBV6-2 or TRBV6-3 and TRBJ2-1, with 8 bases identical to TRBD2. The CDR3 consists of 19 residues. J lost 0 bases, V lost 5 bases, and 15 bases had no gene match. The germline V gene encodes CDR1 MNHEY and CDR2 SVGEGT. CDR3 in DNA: TGTGCCAGCAGTATGGGTCTAGCGGGCCTACTCAGCTCCTACAATGAGCAGTTCTTC. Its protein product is CASSMGLAGLLSSYNEQFF.

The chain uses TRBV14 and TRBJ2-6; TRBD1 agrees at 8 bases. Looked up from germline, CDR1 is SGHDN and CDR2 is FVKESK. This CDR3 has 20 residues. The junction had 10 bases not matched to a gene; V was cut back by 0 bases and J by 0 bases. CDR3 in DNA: TGTGCCAGCAGCCAAGATCAGGGCAGGGGGCGCCTCTCTGGGGCCAACGTCCTGACTTTC. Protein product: CASSQDQGRGRLSGANVLTF.

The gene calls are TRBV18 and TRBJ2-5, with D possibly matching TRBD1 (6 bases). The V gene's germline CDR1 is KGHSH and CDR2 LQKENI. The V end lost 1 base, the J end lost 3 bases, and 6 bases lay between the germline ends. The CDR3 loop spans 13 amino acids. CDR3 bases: TGTGCCAGCTCACCACAGGGGGAAGAGACCCAGTACTTC. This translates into CASSPQGEETQYF.

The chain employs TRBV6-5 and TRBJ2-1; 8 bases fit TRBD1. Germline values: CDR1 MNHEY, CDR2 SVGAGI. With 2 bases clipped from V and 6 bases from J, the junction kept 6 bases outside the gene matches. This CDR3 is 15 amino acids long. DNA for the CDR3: TGTGCCAGCAGTTACCCGGGACAGGTTTTCAATGAGCAGTTCTTC. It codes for CASSYPGQVFNEQFF.

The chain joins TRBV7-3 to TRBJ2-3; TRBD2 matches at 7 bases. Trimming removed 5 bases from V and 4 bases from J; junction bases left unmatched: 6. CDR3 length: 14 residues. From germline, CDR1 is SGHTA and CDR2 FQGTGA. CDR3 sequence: CASSPGLVSDTQYF. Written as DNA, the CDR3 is TGTGCCAGCAGCCCCGGACTAGTCTCAGATACGCAGTATTTT.

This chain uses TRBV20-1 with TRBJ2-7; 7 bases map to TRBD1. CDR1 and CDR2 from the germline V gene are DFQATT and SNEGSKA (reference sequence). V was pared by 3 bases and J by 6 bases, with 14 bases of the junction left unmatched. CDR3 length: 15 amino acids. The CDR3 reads CSASFLRAGGGEQYF. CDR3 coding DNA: TGCAGTGCTAGTTTTCTCCGGGCAGGGGGTGGCGAGCAGTACTTC.

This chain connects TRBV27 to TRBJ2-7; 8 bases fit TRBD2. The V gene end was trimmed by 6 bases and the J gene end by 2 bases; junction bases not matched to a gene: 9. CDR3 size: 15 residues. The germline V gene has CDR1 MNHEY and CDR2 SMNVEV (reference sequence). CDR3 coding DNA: TGTGCCAGCAGCAGTAGCGGGACGCCACCCTACGAGCAGTACTTC. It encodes CASSSSGTPPYEQYF.

The CDR3 DNA is TGTGCCATCCGCAGGGGGGACAGGGGTTCCTACGAGCAGTACTTC. Protein product: CAIRRGDRGSYEQYF. The gene calls are TRBV28 and TRBJ2-7, with 10 nucleotides matching TRBD1. This CDR3 is built from 15 residues. The ends lost 10 bases at V and 1 base at J; junction bases unmatched: 10. CDR1 and CDR2 from the germline V gene are MDHEN and SYDVKM.

The CDR3 DNA is TGTGCCAGCAGGGGAGCGAACTACGAGCAGTACTTC. This translates into CASRGANYEQYF. This chain joins TRBV14 and TRBJ2-7; tentative D call: TRBD2 (5 bases). Germline assignment: CDR1 SGHDN and CDR2 FVKESK. The ends were cut back, 6 bases at V and 3 bases at J, with 9 bases in the middle. The CDR3 spans 12 residues.

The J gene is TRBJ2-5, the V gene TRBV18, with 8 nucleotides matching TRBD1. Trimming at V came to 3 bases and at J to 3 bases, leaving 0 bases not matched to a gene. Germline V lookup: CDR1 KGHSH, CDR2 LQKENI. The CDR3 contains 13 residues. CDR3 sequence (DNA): TGTGCCAGCTCACCGACAGGGGAAGAGACCCAGTACTTC. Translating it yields CASSPTGEETQYF.

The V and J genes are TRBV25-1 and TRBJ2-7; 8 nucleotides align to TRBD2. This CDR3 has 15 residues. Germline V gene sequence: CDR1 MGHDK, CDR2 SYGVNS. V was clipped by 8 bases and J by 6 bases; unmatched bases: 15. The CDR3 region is CASSPKRLAGGEQYF. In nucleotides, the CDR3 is TGTGCCAGCTCACCTAAGAGGCTAGCGGGCGGCGAGCAGTACTTC.

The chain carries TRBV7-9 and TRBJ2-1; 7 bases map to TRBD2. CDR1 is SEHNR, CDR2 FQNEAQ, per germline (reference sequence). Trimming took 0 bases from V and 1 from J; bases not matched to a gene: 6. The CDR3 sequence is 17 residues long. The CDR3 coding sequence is TGTGCCAGCAGCTTAGCGCTAGCGGCACAATCCTACAATGAGCAGTTCTTC. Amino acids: CASSLALAAQSYNEQFF.